This entry concerns a single T cell receptor beta chain. The data were taken from a study of cytomegalovirus exposure and HLA in healthy donors. The PCR contained 60 Vbeta and 13 Jbeta primers. Clones were sequenced by immunoSEQ multiplex PCR, and TCRdb holds only the in-frame ones, with some missing. Listed are around 210,000 clones; roughly 1.2% falls within the top ten. Sequencing input: PBMCs. This sequence originates from a girl aged 2 to 9 in good health and CMV-seropositive.

This CDR3 is CASSPSQGRGDTQYF. CDR3 DNA: TGTGCCAGCTCACCTAGCCAGGGGAGGGGAGATACGCAGTATTTT. The V and J genes are TRBV18 and TRBJ2-3; D might be TRBD2 (7 bases). The CDR3 has 15 residues. From germline, CDR1 is KGHSH and CDR2 LQKENI. Trimming removed 3 bases from V and 5 bases from J, with 15 bases in between.